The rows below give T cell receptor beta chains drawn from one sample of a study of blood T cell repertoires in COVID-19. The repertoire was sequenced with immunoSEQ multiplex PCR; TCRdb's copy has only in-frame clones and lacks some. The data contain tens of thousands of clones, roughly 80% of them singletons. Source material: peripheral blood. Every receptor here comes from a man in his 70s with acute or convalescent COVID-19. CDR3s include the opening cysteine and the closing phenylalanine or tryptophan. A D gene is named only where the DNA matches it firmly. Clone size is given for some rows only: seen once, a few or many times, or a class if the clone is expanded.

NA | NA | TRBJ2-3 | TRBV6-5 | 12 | CASSSVTDTQYF | TGTGCCAGCAGTTCCGTAACAGATACGCAGTATTTT
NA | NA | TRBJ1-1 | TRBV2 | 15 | CASSERRGANTEAFF | TGTGCCAGCAGTGAACGTCGGGGGGCGAACACTGAAGCTTTCTTT
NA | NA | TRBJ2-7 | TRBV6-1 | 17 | CASSEGGGRPGPYEQYF | TGTGCCAGCAGTGAAGGTGGGGGGAGACCTGGGCCCTACGAGCAGTACTTC
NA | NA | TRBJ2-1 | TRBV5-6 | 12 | CASSSYNGEQFF | TGTGCCAGCAGCTCTTACAATGGTGAGCAGTTCTTC
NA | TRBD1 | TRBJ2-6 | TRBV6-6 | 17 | CASSRGQGHSGANVLTF | TGTGCCAGCAGTCGGGGACAGGGGCACTCTGGGGCCAACGTCCTGACTTTC
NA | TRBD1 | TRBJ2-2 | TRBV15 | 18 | CATRSKLLTGRVAGELFF | TGTGCCACCAGATCAAAGCTTCTGACAGGGCGGGTCGCCGGGGAGCTGTTTTTT
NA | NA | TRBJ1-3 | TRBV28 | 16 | CASKGYGVRSGNTIYF | TGTGCCAGCAAGGGATACGGGGTTCGCTCTGGAAACACCATATATTTT
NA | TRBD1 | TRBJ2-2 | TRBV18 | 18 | CASSPRGTGGRNTGELFF | TGTGCCAGCTCACCACGGGGGACAGGGGGAAGGAACACCGGGGAGCTGTTTTTT
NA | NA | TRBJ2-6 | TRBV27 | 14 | CASSSRGGANVLTF | TGTGCCAGCAGTTCTCGGGGAGGGGCCAACGTCCTGACTTTC
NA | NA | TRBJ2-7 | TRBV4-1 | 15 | CASSQESRTAYEQYF | TGCGCCAGCAGCCAAGAATCTCGGACAGCCTACGAGCAGTACTTC
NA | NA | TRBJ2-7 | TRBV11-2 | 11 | CASSVRSEQYF | TGTGCCAGCAGCGTTAGAAGTGAGCAGTACTTC
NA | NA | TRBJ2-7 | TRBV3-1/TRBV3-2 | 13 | CASRDSLSYEQYF | TGTGCCAGCAGGGACAGTCTCTCCTACGAGCAGTACTTC
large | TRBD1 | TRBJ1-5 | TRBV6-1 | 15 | CASSETTGGGQPQHF | TGTGCCAGCAGTGAAACTACAGGGGGCGGTCAGCCCCAGCATTTT
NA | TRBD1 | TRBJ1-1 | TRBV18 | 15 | CASSPMTGEYTEAFF | TGTGCCAGCTCACCCATGACAGGGGAGTACACTGAAGCTTTCTTT
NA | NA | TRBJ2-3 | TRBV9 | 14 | CASSRGRSADTQYF | TGTGCCAGCAGCCGGGGGAGGAGCGCAGATACGCAGTATTTT
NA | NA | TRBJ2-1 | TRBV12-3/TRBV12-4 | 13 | CASSSGLYNEQFF | TGTGCCAGCAGTTCGGGACTTTACAATGAGCAGTTCTTC
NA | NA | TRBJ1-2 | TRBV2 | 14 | CASSDLGVSYGYTF | TGTGCCAGCAGTGACCTCGGGGTCTCCTATGGCTACACCTTC
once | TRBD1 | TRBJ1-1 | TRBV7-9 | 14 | CASSLTGGRSEAFF | TGTGCCAGCAGCTTAACAGGGGGAAGGTCTGAAGCTTTCTTT
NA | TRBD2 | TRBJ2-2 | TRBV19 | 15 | CASMGRGGGTGELFF | TGTGCCAGTATGGGCCGCGGGGGGGGCACCGGGGAGCTGTTTTTT
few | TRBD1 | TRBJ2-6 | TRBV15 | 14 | CATTGGAGANVLTF | TGTGCCACCACAGGGGGCGCTGGGGCCAACGTCCTGACTTTC
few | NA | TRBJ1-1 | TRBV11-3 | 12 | CASSTGNTEAFF | TGTGCCAGCAGCACAGGGAACACTGAAGCTTTCTTT
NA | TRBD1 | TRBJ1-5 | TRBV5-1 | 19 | CASLGNTGTGEYSNQPQHF | TGCGCCAGCCTGGGAAACACCGGGACAGGTGAATATAGCAATCAGCCCCAGCATTTT
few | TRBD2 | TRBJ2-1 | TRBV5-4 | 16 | CASSTPWGLSYNEQFF | TGTGCCAGCAGCACCCCATGGGGACTATCCTACAATGAGCAGTTCTTC
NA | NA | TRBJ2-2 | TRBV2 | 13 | CASMGTSTGELFF | TGTGCCAGCATGGGGACTTCTACCGGGGAGCTGTTTTTT
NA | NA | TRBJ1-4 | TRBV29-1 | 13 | CSVDSQGREKLFF | TGCAGCGTTGACTCACAGGGAAGGGAAAAACTGTTTTTT
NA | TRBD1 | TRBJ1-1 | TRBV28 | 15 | CASSSRQGGPVWAFF | TGTGCCAGCAGTAGCCGACAGGGTGGCCCCGTTTGGGCTTTCTTT
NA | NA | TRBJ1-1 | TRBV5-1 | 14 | CASSPGQFPTEAFF | TGCGCCAGCAGCCCGGGACAATTCCCCACTGAAGCTTTCTTT